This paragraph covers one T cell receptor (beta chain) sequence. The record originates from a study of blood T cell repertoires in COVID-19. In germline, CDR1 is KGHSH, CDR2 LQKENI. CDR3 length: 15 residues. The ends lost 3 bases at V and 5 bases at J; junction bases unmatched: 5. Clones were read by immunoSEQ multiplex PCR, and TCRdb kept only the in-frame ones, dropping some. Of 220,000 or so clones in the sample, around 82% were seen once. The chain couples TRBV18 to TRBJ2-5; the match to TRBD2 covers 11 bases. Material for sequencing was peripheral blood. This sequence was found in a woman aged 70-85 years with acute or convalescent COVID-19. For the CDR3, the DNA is TGTGCCAGCTCACCCGGACTAGCGGGTACGGAGACCCAGTACTTC. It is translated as CASSPGLAGTETQYF.